The 8 T cell receptor beta chains in this list originate from one sample, sequenced in a study of T cell repertoires in cytomegalovirus infection. TCRdb re-derived calls from the reads in MiXCR, one entry per CDR3 protein. The sample holds around 300,000 distinct CDR3 sequences, 8% to 10% seen once. Sequenced: PBMCs. These TCRs come from a human donor in good health (CMV status not recorded). Some clones in this sample may be carry-over from other donors' samples.

The chain uses TRBV12-3 or TRBV12-4 and TRBJ1-2, with D possibly matching TRBD1 (5 bases). V was trimmed by 5 bases and J by 5 bases, leaving 15 bases between them. The CDR3 contains 14 residues. DNA of the CDR3: TGTGCCAGCAGTCTCGCGGGGCAGCGATATGGCTACACCTTC. This sequence encodes CASSLAGQRYGYTF.

The chain recombines TRBV7-6 with TRBJ1-1; the match to TRBD1 covers 7 bases. The V and J ends lost 2 bases and 0 bases, in that order; junction bases with no gene match: 6. CDR3 length: 16 residues. Per the germline V gene, CDR1 is SGHVS and CDR2 is FNYEAQ. The CDR3 bases are TGTGCCAGCAGCTTATCCCCGGGACAGCTGAACACTGAAGCTTTCTTT. It is translated as CASSLSPGQLNTEAFF.

The chain carries TRBV27 and TRBJ2-3, with D uncertain. The length of the CDR3 is 15 residues. In germline, CDR1 is MNHEY, CDR2 SMNVEV (reference sequence). V lost 7 bases, J lost 4 bases, and 18 bases lay in between. The CDR3 bases are TGTGCCAGCACCAAGCAAGCGCCGAGCGCAGATACGCAGTATTTT. Protein product: CASTKQAPSADTQYF.

The chain couples TRBV12-3 or TRBV12-4 to TRBJ2-3; 7 bases fit TRBD2. Trimming took 6 bases from V and 2 from J; bases not matched to a gene: 8. CDR3 length: 15 residues. The CDR3, as DNA: TGTGCCAGCAGCCCCGGACTAGAGCACACAGATACGCAGTATTTT. Its translation: CASSPGLEHTDTQYF.

The V and J genes are TRBV28 and TRBJ1-1, with D possibly TRBD1 on 6 matching bases. This CDR3 has 16 residues. CDR1 MDHEN and CDR2 SYDVKM come from the germline V gene. Trimming pared 5 bases from V and 0 bases from J, leaving 16 bases between. CDR3 sequence: CASSPPFDRLNTEAFF. CDR3 coding DNA: TGTGCCAGCAGTCCCCCCTTCGACAGGTTGAACACTGAAGCTTTCTTT.

The chain uses TRBV2 and TRBJ1-6, with D possibly matching TRBD1 (5 bases). CDR3 length: 21 residues. The germline V and J ends were trimmed by 0 bases and 0 bases, with 21 bases remaining between them. Per germline, CDR1 SNHLY and CDR2 FYNNEI. CDR3 protein: CASSEATGRQRKSSYNSPLHF. The CDR3 DNA is TGTGCCAGCAGTGAAGCAACAGGAAGACAGAGAAAGAGCTCCTATAATTCACCCCTCCACTTT.

The rearrangement joins TRBV6-5 to TRBJ2-7, with TRBD1 matching over 8 bases. Germline V gives CDR1 MNHEY, CDR2 SVGAGI. The trim removed 0 bases at V and 3 bases at J, leaving 4 bases unmatched. The CDR3 is 15 amino acids. The CDR3 reads CASSYSPGGVYEQYF. The CDR3 region has the DNA TGTGCCAGCAGTTACTCCCCAGGGGGCGTCTACGAGCAGTACTTC.

This clonotype was seen many times. The chain joins TRBV7-9 to TRBJ1-2, with D unclear. V shed 4 bases and J shed 8 bases, with 14 bases lying between them. Per the germline V gene, CDR1 is SEHNR and CDR2 is FQNEAQ (reference sequence). This CDR3 is 13 amino acids long. CDR3 sequence (DNA): TGTGCCAGCAGCTCCCCCCCCCAGTTGGGCTACACCTTC. This translates into CASSSPPQLGYTF.